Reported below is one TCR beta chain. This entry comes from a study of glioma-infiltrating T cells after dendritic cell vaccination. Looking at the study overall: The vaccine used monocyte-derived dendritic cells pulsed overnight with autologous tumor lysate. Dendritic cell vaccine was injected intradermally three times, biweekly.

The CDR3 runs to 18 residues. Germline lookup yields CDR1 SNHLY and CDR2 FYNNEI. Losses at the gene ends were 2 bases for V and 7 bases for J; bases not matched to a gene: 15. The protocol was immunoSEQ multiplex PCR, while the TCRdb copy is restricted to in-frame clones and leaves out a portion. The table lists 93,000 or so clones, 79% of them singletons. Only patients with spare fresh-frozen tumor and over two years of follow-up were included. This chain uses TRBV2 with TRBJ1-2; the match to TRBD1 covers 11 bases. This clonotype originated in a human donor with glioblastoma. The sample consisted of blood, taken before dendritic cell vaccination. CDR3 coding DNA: TGTGCCAGCAGTGAACCCCGGACAGGGGGCGATGGAGGGTCTGGCTACACCTTC. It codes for CASSEPRTGGDGGSGYTF.